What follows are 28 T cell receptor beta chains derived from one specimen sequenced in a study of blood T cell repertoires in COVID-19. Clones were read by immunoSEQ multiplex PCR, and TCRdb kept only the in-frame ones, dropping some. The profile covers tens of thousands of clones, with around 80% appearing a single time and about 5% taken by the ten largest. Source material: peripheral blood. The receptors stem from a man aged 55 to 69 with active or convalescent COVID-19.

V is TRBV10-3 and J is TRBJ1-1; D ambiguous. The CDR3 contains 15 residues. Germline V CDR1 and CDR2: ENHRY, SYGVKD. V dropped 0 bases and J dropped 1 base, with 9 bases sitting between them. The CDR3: CAISESWQENTEAFF. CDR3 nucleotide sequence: TGTGCCATCAGTGAGTCGTGGCAAGAGAACACTGAAGCTTTCTTT.

The CDR3, as DNA: TGTGCCAGCAAATCCCGGACTCAAGAGACCCAGTACTTC. Residues: CASKSRTQETQYF. The chain joins TRBV2 to TRBJ2-5, with D possibly being TRBD2 (5 bases). CDR3 length equals 13 residues. The V end lost 7 bases, the J end lost 2 bases, and 11 bases lay between the germline ends. Germline V CDR1 and CDR2: SNHLY, FYNNEI.

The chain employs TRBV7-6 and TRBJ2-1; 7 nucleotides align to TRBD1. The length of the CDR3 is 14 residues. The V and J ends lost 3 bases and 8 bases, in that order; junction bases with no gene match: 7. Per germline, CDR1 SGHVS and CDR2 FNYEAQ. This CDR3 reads CASSLGTVLDEQFF. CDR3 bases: TGTGCCAGCAGCTTGGGGACAGTGCTGGATGAGCAGTTCTTC.

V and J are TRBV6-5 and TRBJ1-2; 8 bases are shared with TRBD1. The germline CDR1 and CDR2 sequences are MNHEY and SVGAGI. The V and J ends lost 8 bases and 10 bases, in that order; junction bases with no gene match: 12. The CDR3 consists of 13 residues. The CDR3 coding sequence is TGTGCCAGCCTCTCCGGGACAGGACGCGACTACACCTTC. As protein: CASLSGTGRDYTF.

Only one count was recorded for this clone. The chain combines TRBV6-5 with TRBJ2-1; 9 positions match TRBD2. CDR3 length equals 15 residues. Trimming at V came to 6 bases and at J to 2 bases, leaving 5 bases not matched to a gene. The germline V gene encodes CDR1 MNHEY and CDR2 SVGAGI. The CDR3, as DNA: TGTGCCAGCAGCAGCAAGCGGGGGGCCTACAATGAGCAGTTCTTC. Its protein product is CASSSKRGAYNEQFF.

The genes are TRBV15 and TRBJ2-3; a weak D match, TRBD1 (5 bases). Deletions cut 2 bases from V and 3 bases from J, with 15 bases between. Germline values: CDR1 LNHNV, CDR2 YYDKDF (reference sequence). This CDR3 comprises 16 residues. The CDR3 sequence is CATSRRRGTSTDTQYF. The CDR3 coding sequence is TGTGCCACCAGCAGAAGAAGGGGTACGAGTACAGATACGCAGTATTTT.

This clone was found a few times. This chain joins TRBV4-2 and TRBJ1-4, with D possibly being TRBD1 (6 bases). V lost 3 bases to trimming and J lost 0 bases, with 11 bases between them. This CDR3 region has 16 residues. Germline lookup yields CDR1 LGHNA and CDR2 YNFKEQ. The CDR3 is CASSHEGGTTNEKLFF. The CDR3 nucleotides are TGTGCCAGCAGCCACGAGGGGGGGACAACTAATGAAAAACTGTTTTTT.

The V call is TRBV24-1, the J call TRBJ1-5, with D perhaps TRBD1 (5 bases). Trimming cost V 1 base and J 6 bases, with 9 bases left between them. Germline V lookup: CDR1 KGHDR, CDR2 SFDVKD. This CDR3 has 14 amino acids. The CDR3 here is CATSDFLGGQPQHF. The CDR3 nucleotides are TGTGCCACCAGTGATTTCCTCGGGGGTCAGCCCCAGCATTTT.

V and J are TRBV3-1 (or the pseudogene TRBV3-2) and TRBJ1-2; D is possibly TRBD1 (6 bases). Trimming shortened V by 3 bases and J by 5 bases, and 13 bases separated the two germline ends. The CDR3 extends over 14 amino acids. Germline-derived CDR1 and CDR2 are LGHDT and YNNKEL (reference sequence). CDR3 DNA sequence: TGTGCCAGCAGCCAGGGGGCCGACCCATATGGCTACACCTTC. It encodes CASSQGADPYGYTF.

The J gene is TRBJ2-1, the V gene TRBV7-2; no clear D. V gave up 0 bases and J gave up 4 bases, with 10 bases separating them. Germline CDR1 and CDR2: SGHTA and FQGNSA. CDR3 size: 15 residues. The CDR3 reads CASSLASTRYNEQFF. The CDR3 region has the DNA TGTGCCAGCAGCTTAGCGTCAACTCGATACAATGAGCAGTTCTTC. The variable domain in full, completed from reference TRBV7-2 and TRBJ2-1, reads GAGVSQSPSNKVTEKGKDVELRCDPISGHTALYWYRQSLGQGLEFLIYFQGNSAPDKSGLPSDRFSAERTGGSVSTLTIQRTQQEDSAVYLCASSLASTRYNEQFFGPGTRLTVL.

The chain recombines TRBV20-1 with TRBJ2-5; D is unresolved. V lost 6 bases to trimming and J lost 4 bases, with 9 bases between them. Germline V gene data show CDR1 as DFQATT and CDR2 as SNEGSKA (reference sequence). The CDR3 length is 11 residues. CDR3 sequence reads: CSALGPETQYF. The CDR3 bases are TGCAGTGCGCTAGGCCCAGAGACCCAGTACTTC.

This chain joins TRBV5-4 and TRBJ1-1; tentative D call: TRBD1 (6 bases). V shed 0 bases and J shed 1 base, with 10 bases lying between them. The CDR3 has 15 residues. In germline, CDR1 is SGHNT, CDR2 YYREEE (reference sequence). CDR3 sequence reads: CASSLDRTENTEAFF. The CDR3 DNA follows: TGTGCCAGCAGCTTGGATCGGACAGAGAACACTGAAGCTTTCTTT.

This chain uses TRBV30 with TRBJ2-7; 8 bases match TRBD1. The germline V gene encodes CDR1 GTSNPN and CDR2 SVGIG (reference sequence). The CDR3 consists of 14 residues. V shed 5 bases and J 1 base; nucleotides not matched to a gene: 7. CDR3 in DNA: TGTGCCTGGGGGACAGGTACCCTATCCTACGAGCAGTACTTC. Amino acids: CAWGTGTLSYEQYF.

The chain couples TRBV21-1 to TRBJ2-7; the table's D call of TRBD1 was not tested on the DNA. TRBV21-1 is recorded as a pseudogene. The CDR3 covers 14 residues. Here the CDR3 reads CASSKGGQGGEQYF. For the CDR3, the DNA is TGTGCCAGCAGCAAAGGCGGACAGGGCGGCGAGCAGTACTTC.

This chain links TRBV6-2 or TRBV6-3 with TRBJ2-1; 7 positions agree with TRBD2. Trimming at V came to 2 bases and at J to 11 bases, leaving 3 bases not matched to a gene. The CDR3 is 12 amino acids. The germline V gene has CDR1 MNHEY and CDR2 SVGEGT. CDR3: CASSYTGTKQFF. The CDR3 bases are TGTGCCAGCAGTTACACCGGGACTAAGCAGTTCTTC.

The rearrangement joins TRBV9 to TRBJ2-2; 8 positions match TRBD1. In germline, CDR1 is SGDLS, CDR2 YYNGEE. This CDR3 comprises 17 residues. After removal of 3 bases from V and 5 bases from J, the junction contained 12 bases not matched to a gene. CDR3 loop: CASSETGVAIKTGELFF. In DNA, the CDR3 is TGTGCCAGCAGCGAGACAGGGGTCGCCATAAAAACCGGGGAGCTGTTTTTT.

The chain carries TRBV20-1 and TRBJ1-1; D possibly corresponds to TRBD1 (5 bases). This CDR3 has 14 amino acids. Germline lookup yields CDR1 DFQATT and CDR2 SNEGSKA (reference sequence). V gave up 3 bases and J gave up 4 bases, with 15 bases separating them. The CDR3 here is CSASLGGSGTEAFF. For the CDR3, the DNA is TGCAGTGCTAGTTTGGGGGGATCGGGCACTGAAGCTTTCTTT.

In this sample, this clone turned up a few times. The CDR3 is CASSDPRDRGNEQYF. CDR3 DNA sequence: TGTGCCAGCAGCGACCCTCGGGACAGGGGGAACGAGCAGTACTTC. The chain is built from TRBV9 and TRBJ2-7; 11 positions match TRBD1. The CDR3 sequence is 15 residues long. Trimming cost V 3 bases and J 5 bases; bases outside gene matches: 7. Germline V CDR1 and CDR2: SGDLS, YYNGEE.

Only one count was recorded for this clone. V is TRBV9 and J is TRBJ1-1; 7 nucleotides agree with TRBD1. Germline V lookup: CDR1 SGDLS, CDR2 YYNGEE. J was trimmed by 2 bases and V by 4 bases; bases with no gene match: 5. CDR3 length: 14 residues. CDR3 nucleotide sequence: TGTGCCAGCAGCACTACAGGGGACAACACTGAAGCTTTCTTT. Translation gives CASSTTGDNTEAFF.

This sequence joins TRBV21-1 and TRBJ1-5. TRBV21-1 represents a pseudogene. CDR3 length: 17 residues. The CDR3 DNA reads TGTGCCAGCAGCACGGAGCGGAGGGATGGTAACAATCAGCCCCAGCATTTT. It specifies CASSTERRDGNNQPQHF.

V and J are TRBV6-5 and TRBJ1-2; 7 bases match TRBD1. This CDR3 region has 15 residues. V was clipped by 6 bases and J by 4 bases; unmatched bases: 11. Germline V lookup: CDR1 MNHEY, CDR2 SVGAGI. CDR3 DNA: TGTGCCAGCAGGGGCGGGACAGCTAGCTTCTATGGCTACACCTTC. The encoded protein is CASRGGTASFYGYTF.

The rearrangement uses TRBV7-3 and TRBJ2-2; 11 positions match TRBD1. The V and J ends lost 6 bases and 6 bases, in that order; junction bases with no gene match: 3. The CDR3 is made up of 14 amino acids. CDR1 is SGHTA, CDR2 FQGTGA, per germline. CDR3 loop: CASRDRGRPGELFF. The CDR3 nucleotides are TGTGCCAGCAGGGACAGGGGGCGCCCCGGGGAGCTGTTTTTT.

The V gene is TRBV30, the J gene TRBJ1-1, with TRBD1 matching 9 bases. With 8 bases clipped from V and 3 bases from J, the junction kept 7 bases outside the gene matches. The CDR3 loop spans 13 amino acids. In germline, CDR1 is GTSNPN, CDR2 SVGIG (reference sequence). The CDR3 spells CAALTGGDTEAFF. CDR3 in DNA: TGTGCCGCCTTGACAGGGGGAGACACTGAAGCTTTCTTT.

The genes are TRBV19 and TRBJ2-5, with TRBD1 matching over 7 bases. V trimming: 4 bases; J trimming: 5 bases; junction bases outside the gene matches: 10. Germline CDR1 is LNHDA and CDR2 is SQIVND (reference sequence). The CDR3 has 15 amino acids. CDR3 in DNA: TGTGCCAGTAGTACCACAGGGGTCCAGGGGGAGACCCAGTACTTC. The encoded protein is CASSTTGVQGETQYF.

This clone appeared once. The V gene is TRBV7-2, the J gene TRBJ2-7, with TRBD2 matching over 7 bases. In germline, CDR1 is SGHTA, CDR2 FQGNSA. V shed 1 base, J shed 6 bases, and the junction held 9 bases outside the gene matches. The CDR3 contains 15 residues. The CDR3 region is CASSLEGLGLSEQYF. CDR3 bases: TGTGCCAGCAGCTTAGAAGGACTAGGGTTAAGCGAGCAGTACTTC.

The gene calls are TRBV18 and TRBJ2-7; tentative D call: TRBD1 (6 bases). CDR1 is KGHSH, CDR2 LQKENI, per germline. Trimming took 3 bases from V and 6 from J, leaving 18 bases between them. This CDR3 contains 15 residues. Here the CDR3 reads CASSPQDSSRSEQYF. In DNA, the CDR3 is TGTGCCAGCTCACCGCAGGACAGCAGTCGGAGCGAGCAGTACTTC.

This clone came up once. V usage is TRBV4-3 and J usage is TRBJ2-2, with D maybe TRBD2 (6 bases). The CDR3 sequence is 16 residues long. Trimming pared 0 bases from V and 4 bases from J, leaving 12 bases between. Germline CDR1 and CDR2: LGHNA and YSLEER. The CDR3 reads CASSQDGGDSTGELFF. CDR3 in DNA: TGCGCCAGCAGCCAAGACGGCGGGGATTCCACCGGGGAGCTGTTTTTT.

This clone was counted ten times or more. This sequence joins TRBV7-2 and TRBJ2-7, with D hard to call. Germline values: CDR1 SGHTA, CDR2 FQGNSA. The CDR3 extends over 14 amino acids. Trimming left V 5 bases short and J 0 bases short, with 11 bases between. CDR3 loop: CASSPARSSYEQYF. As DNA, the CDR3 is TGTGCCAGCAGCCCCGCCAGAAGCTCCTACGAGCAGTACTTC.